In this sample, the clone carrying this T cell receptor (beta chain) turned up many times. These data are taken from a study of molecular identifiers for immune sequencing clone quantification. TCRdb used MiXCR to reprocess the PCR reads, holding one entry per CDR3 protein. Of around 480,000 distinct CDR3 sequences in the sample, around 23% were seen once. The germline V gene has CDR1 SGHTA and CDR2 FQGNSA. Trimming removed 0 bases from V and 6 bases from J, with 15 bases in between. The CDR3 sequence is 16 residues long. The genes are TRBV7-2 and TRBJ1-5; TRBD1 is a possible D gene (5 bases). The origin of this receptor is a human donor in good health. Some libraries in this study had Jurkat cell RNA spiked in. The specimen was naive CD8+ T cells from blood, with Jurkat cell RNA spiked in. Subset denoted: FACS-sorted CD8+CD4-CCR7+CD45RA+ naive T cells. CDR3 nucleotides: TGTGCCAGCAGCTTAGCCCGCGGGGGGGTCGGTCAGCCCCAGCATTTT. As protein: CASSLARGGVGQPQHF.